Listed here are 21 T cell receptor beta chains from one sample, sequenced in a study of beta chain features in type 1 diabetes. Expressed TCRB transcripts were sequenced, since all the RNA that had been isolated was reverse transcribed. TCRdb's table, derived via immunoSEQ multiplex PCR, lists solely in-frame clones and lacks some. The sample has 250,000 or so clones; roughly two thirds are singletons. Sequencing input: naive CD4+ T cells from blood. Source of these receptors: a man under 40 in good health.

V usage is TRBV29-1 and J usage is TRBJ2-1; possibly TRBD2 for D (6 bases). Germline CDR1 SQVTM, CDR2 ANQGSEA. V dropped 7 bases and J dropped 3 bases, with 16 bases sitting between them. CDR3 size: 14 residues. DNA for the CDR3: TGCAGCGCCGAAGATCTAGCGCTCTACAATGAGCAGTTCTTC. This gives the protein CSAEDLALYNEQFF.

This chain links TRBV6-1 with TRBJ1-1, with D unclear. The CDR3 extends over 13 amino acids. CDR1 and CDR2 (germline): MNHNS, SASEGT. V dropped 5 bases and J dropped 4 bases, with 11 bases sitting between them. Written as DNA, the CDR3 is TGTGCCAGCAGTAACCGGGCCAGCACTGAAGCTTTCTTT. Amino acid sequence: CASSNRASTEAFF.

The chain employs TRBV30 and TRBJ2-6; no reliable D call. The CDR3 loop spans 13 amino acids. The germline V and J ends were trimmed by 3 bases and 6 bases, with 9 bases remaining between them. Germline assignment: CDR1 GTSNPN and CDR2 SVGIG (reference sequence). CDR3 sequence (DNA): TGTGCCTGGAGCGCCGAGTTGGCCAACGTCCTGACTTTC. Amino acid sequence: CAWSAELANVLTF.

This chain links TRBV5-1 with TRBJ1-1; maybe TRBD1 (6 bases). V lost 4 bases and J lost 5, with 9 bases in between. CDR3 length equals 12 residues. CDR1 is SGHRS, CDR2 YFSETQ, per germline. DNA of the CDR3: TGCGCCAGCAGCGAAGGGGGAACTGAAGCTTTCTTT. It translates to CASSEGGTEAFF. Drawing the rest from reference TRBV5-1 and TRBJ1-1, the complete variable domain is KAGVTQTPRYLIKTRGQQVTLSCSPISGHRSVSWYQQTPGQGLQFLFEYFSETQRNKGNFPGRFSGRQFSNSRSEMNVSTLELGDSALYLCASSEGGTEAFFGQGTRLTVV.

This rearrangement joins TRBV30 to TRBJ2-7, with D perhaps matching TRBD2 (5 bases). Germline loops: CDR1 GTSNPN, CDR2 SVGIG (reference sequence). Deletions cut 8 bases from V and 2 bases from J, with 7 bases between. The CDR3 has 10 amino acids. Here the CDR3 DNA reads TGTGCCCAACTAGCCTACGAGCAGTACTTC. This sequence encodes CAQLAYEQYF.

This clone showed up just a few times. The chain is built from TRBV18 and TRBJ2-7; 8 bases fit TRBD1. CDR3 length: 13 residues. Germline V lookup: CDR1 KGHSH, CDR2 LQKENI. Unmatched junction bases numbered 2, after V lost 3 bases and J lost 4 bases. The CDR3 sequence is CASSPTGEYEQYF. The CDR3 DNA reads TGTGCCAGCTCACCGACAGGGGAATACGAGCAGTACTTC. Combining the CDR3 with reference TRBV18 and TRBJ2-7 gives the whole variable domain NAGVMQNPRHLVRRRGQEARLRCSPMKGHSHVYWYRQLPEEGLKFMVYLQKENIIDESGMPKERFSAEFPKEGPSILRIQQVVRGDSAAYFCASSPTGEYEQYFGPGTRLTVT.

This clone appeared a few times. The gene calls are TRBV29-1 and TRBJ2-4, with TRBD1 matching over 10 bases. The germline V gene has CDR1 SQVTM and CDR2 ANQGSEA. The junction had 1 base not matched to a gene; V was cut back by 6 bases and J by 8 bases. The CDR3 covers 11 residues. The CDR3 reads CSVDRGDIQYF. The CDR3 coding sequence is TGCAGCGTGGACAGGGGGGACATTCAGTACTTC.

The chain combines TRBV15 with TRBJ2-3; D remains ambiguous. The CDR3 is 15 amino acids. V was trimmed by 0 bases and J by 1 base, leaving 8 bases between them. CDR1 and CDR2 from the germline V gene are LNHNV and YYDKDF (reference sequence). DNA for the CDR3: TGTGCCACCAGCAGAGAAGTACTGGGCACAGATACGCAGTATTTT. Encoded protein: CATSREVLGTDTQYF.

This clone was detected only a few times. The rearrangement joins TRBV5-1 to TRBJ2-6, with 9 bases lining up with TRBD1. Germline V lookup: CDR1 SGHRS, CDR2 YFSETQ. This CDR3 contains 19 residues. The ends lost 1 base at V and 0 bases at J; junction bases unmatched: 8. The CDR3 bases are TGCGCCAGCAGCTTGAGACAGGGGGTTCTCAGCTCTGGGGCCAACGTCCTGACTTTC. It is translated as CASSLRQGVLSSGANVLTF.

V is TRBV19 and J is TRBJ2-6, with D perhaps matching TRBD2 (5 bases). Per the germline V gene, CDR1 is LNHDA and CDR2 is SQIVND (reference sequence). There are 15 residues in the CDR3. V gave up 5 bases and J gave up 2 bases, with 10 bases separating them. The CDR3 is CASSWTGTGANVLTF. The CDR3 DNA reads as TGTGCCAGTAGTTGGACGGGGACTGGGGCCAACGTCCTGACTTTC.

This chain connects TRBV5-1 to TRBJ2-7; D may be TRBD1 or TRBD2 (5 bases each). Germline-derived CDR1 and CDR2 are SGHRS and YFSETQ. CDR3 length: 11 amino acids. The V and J ends lost 4 bases and 5 bases respectively, with 7 bases between them. CDR3 in amino acids: CASSRDHEQYF. The CDR3 DNA is TGCGCCAGCAGCAGGGACCACGAGCAGTACTTC.

V usage is TRBV4-3 and J usage is TRBJ2-5; D is unresolved. Germline V gives CDR1 LGHNA, CDR2 YSLEER. There are 13 residues in the CDR3. The V gene lost 0 bases and the J gene lost 4 bases, with 6 bases spanning the gap. The CDR3 DNA is TGCGCCAGCAGCCAAGAGAGGAGAGAGACCCAGTACTTC. This codes for CASSQERRETQYF.

J is TRBJ2-7 and V is TRBV18; 8 nucleotides match TRBD1. The trim removed 3 bases at V and 4 bases at J, leaving 5 bases unmatched. Germline loops: CDR1 KGHSH, CDR2 LQKENI. This CDR3 region has 14 residues. CDR3 coding DNA: TGTGCCAGCTCACCCGGACAGGGTACTTACGAGCAGTACTTC. Translated: CASSPGQGTYEQYF.

Remarks on this clone: Different DNA sequences within this sample yield the same CDR3. The chain recombines TRBV7-2 with TRBJ2-7; TRBD2 agrees at 10 bases. Per germline, CDR1 SGHTA and CDR2 FQGNSA. V was pared by 1 base and J by 2 bases, with 2 bases of the junction left unmatched. The CDR3 contains 15 residues. The CDR3 sequence: CASSLGTSGTYEQYF. The DNA of the CDR3 is TGTGCCAGCAGCTTAGGCACTAGCGGGACCTACGAGCAGTACTTC.

This clone was observed a single time. The V and J genes are TRBV29-1 and TRBJ2-1; D possibly corresponds to TRBD1 (5 bases). Between the trimmed V and J ends, which lost 2 bases and 7 bases, there was a span of 12 bases. Germline V gene sequence: CDR1 SQVTM, CDR2 ANQGSEA. CDR3 length: 13 residues. Written as DNA, the CDR3 is TGCAGCGTTGAAAGGCAGGGAATTAATGAGCAGTTCTTC. Its translation: CSVERQGINEQFF.

The chain has TRBV7-2 and TRBJ2-3, with 7 bases matching TRBD1. This CDR3 is 16 amino acids long. Losses at the gene ends were 5 bases for V and 4 bases for J; bases not matched to a gene: 12. Germline V gene sequence: CDR1 SGHTA, CDR2 FQGNSA. CDR3 bases: TGTGCCAGCAGCCTACGGGACAGTTCCCGCCCAGATACGCAGTATTTT. Translated, it gives CASSLRDSSRPDTQYF.

This chain links TRBV30 with TRBJ1-5; TRBD1 matches 7 bases. The CDR3 has 18 residues. The V gene end was trimmed by 1 base and the J gene end by 0 bases; junction bases not matched to a gene: 12. Germline V gene sequence: CDR1 GTSNPN, CDR2 SVGIG (reference sequence). CDR3 protein: CAWSADRDVLYSNQPQHF. The CDR3 DNA reads TGTGCCTGGAGTGCAGACAGGGACGTACTCTATAGCAATCAGCCCCAGCATTTT.

The V call is TRBV5-1, the J call TRBJ2-3, with 8 positions matching TRBD1. Trimming took 4 bases from V and 4 from J; bases not matched to a gene: 8. Per the germline V gene, CDR1 is SGHRS and CDR2 is YFSETQ. The CDR3 extends over 15 amino acids. The CDR3, as DNA: TGCGCCAGCAGCCCTTTCCAGGGGGCAGCAGATACGCAGTATTTT. This encodes CASSPFQGAADTQYF.

The rearrangement links TRBV28 to TRBJ2-3; 9 nucleotides agree with TRBD1. Trimming cost V 6 bases and J 3 bases; bases outside gene matches: 4. The CDR3 has 14 amino acids. In germline, CDR1 is MDHEN, CDR2 SYDVKM. CDR3 nucleotides: TGTGCCAGCAGGGGACAGGGCCAAACAGATACGCAGTATTTT. Its protein is CASRGQGQTDTQYF.

In regard to this clone: Other nucleotide sequences from this sample produce the same CDR3. The chain recombines TRBV29-1 with TRBJ2-3, with a tentative D call TRBD2 (6 bases). The CDR3 contains 13 residues. With 4 bases removed from V and 0 bases from J, the gap between germline ends came to 8 bases. From germline, CDR1 is SQVTM and CDR2 ANQGSEA. The CDR3 sequence is CSVGGLSTDTQYF. The CDR3 DNA reads TGCAGCGTTGGGGGACTGAGCACAGATACGCAGTATTTT.

The chain uses TRBV4-2 and TRBJ2-5; TRBD1 matches 7 bases. Losses at the gene ends were 4 bases for V and 4 bases for J; bases not matched to a gene: 6. Germline V gene sequence: CDR1 LGHNA, CDR2 YNFKEQ. The CDR3 has 14 amino acids. The DNA of the CDR3 is TGTGCCAGCAGCCTACGACAGGGTTCAGAGACCCAGTACTTC. Amino acid sequence: CASSLRQGSETQYF.